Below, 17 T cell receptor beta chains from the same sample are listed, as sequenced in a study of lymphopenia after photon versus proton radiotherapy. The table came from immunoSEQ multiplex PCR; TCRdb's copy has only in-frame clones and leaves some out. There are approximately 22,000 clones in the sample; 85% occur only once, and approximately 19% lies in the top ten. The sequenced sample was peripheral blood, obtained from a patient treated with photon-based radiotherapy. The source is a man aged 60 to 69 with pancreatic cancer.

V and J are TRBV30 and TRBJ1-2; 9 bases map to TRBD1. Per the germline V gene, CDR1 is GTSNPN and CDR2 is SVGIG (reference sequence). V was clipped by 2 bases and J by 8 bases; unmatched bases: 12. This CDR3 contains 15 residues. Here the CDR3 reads CAWSRSATGGRGYTF. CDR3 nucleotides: TGTGCCTGGAGTAGGTCCGCGACAGGGGGTCGGGGCTACACCTTC.

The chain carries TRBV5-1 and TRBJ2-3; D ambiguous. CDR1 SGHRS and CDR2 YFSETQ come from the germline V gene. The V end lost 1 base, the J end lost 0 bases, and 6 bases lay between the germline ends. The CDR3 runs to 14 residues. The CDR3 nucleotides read TGCGCCAGCAGCTTGACAACTAGCACAGATACGCAGTATTTT. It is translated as CASSLTTSTDTQYF.

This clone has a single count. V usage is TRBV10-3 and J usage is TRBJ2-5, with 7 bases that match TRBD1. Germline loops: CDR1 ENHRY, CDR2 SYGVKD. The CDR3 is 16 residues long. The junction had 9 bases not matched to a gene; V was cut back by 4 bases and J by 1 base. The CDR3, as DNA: TGTGCCATCAGTGGTCGTCCCGGGACAGTCCAAGAGACCCAGTACTTC. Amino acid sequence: CAISGRPGTVQETQYF.

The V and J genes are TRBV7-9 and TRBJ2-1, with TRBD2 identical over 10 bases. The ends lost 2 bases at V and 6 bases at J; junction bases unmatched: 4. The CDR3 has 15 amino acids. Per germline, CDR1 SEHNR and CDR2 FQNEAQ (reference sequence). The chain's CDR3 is CASSLRSGGANEQFF. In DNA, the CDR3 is TGTGCCAGCAGCTTAAGGAGCGGGGGGGCCAATGAGCAGTTCTTC. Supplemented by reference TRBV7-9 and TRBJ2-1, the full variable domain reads DTGVSQNPRHKITKRGQNVTFRCDPISEHNRLYWYRQTLGQGPEFLTYFQNEAQLEKSRLLSDRFSAERPKGSFSTLEIQRTEQGDSAMYLCASSLRSGGANEQFFGPGTRLTVL.

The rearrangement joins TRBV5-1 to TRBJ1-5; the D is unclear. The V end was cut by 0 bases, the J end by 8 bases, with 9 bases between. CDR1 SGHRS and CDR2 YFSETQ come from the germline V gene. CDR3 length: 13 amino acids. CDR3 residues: CASSLGEGKPQHF. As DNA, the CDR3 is TGCGCCAGCAGCTTGGGGGAAGGGAAGCCCCAGCATTTT.

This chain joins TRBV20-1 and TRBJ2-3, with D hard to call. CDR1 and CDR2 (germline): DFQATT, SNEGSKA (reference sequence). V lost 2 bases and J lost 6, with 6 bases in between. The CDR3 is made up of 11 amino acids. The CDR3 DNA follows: TGCAGTGCTAGACCGAAGGATACGCAGTATTTT. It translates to CSARPKDTQYF.

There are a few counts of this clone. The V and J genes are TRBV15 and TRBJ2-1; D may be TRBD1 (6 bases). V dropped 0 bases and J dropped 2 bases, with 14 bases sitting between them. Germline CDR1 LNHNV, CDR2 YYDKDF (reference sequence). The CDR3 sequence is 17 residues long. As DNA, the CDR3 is TGTGCCACCAGCAGAGAACACGCCGGGACAACCTACAATGAGCAGTTCTTC. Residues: CATSREHAGTTYNEQFF.

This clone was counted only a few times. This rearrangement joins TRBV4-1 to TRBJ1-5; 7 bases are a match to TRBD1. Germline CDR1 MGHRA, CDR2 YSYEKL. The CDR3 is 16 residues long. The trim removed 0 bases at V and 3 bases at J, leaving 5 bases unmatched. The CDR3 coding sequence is TGCGCCAGCAGCCAAGATTTGGGACAGCTCAATCAGCCCCAGCATTTT. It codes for CASSQDLGQLNQPQHF.

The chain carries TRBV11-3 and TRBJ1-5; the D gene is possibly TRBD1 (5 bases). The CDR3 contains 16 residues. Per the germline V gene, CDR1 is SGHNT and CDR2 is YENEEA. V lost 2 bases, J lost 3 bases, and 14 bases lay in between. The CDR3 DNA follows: TGTGCCAGCAGCTTATATCCCGACAGATCCAATCAGCCCCAGCATTTT. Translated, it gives CASSLYPDRSNQPQHF.

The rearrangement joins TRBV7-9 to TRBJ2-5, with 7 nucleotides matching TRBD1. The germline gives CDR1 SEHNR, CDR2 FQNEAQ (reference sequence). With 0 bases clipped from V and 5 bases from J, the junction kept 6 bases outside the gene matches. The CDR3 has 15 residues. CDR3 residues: CASSLAGQTWETQYF. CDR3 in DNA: TGTGCCAGCAGCTTAGCGGGACAGACGTGGGAGACCCAGTACTTC.

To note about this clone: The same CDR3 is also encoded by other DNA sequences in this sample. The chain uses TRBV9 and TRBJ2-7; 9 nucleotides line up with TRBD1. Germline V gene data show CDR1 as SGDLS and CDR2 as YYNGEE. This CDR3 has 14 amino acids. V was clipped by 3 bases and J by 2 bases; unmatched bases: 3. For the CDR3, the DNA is TGTGCCAGCAGCGCTCGACAGGGGGCCTACGAGCAGTACTTC. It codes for CASSARQGAYEQYF.

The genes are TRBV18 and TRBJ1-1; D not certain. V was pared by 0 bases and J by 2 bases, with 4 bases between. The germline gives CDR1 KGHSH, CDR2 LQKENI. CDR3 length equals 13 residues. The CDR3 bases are TGTGCCAGCTCACCACCTCCTAACACTGAAGCTTTCTTT. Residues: CASSPPPNTEAFF.

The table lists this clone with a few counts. CDR3 nucleotide sequence: TGTGCCAGCAGTTACGGGAGTCGTCATCAGCCCCAGCATTTT. This encodes CASSYGSRHQPQHF. The rearrangement links TRBV6-5 to TRBJ1-5; D gene ambiguous. Germline V CDR1 and CDR2: MNHEY, SVGAGI. The V end was cut by 2 bases, the J end by 5 bases, with 10 bases between. This CDR3 comprises 14 residues.

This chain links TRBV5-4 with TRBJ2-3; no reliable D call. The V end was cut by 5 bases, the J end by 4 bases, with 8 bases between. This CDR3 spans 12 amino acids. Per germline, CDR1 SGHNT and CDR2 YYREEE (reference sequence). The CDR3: CASSYRPDTQYF. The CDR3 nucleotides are TGTGCCAGCAGTTACCGCCCAGATACGCAGTATTTT.

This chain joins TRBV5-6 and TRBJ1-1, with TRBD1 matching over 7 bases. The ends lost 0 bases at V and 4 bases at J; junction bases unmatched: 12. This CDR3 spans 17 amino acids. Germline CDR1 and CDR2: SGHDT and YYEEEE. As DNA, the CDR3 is TGTGCCAGCAGCTTGGTGGGGCGCAGGGGGTATGGCACTGAAGCTTTCTTT. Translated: CASSLVGRRGYGTEAFF.

CDR3 DNA: TGTGCCAGCAGCGTCTCGACGGTTGTGAACACTGAAGCTTTCTTT. Encoded protein: CASSVSTVVNTEAFF. This chain uses TRBV9 with TRBJ1-1; no clear D. Trimming took off 2 bases at V and 0 bases at J, with 11 bases between the two ends. The CDR3 is made up of 15 amino acids. Germline V lookup: CDR1 SGDLS, CDR2 YYNGEE.

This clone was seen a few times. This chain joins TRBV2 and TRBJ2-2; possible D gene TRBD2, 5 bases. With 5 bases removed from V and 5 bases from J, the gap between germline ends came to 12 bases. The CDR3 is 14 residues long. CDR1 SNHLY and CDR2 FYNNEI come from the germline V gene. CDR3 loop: CASSREYGTGELFF. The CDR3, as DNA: TGTGCCAGCAGTAGGGAGTATGGGACCGGGGAGCTGTTTTTT.